The 21 T cell receptor beta chains below all came from one sample that was sequenced in a study of cytomegalovirus exposure and HLA in healthy donors. The PCR was carried out with 60 Vbeta primers and 13 Jbeta primers. Generated by immunoSEQ multiplex PCR, the TCRdb table keeps only in-frame clones and is missing some. This table holds roughly 190,000 clones, about 85% found once. Sequences were obtained from PBMCs. The source is a woman aged 45-65 years in good health and CMV-seronegative.

In nucleotides, the CDR3 is TGTGCCAGCAGCTTGGGCAGGGGCCCTAGGCCGCAGTATTTT. It specifies CASSLGRGPRPQYF. The chain recombines TRBV5-6 with TRBJ2-3; tentative D call: TRBD1 (6 bases). The CDR3 is 14 residues long. The ends were cut back, 0 bases at V and 10 bases at J, with 15 bases in the middle. Germline V CDR1 and CDR2: SGHDT, YYEEEE.

This chain uses TRBV19 with TRBJ1-5; no firm D call. Per the germline V gene, CDR1 is LNHDA and CDR2 is SQIVND (reference sequence). The CDR3 runs 13 residues. The ends were cut back, 6 bases at V and 6 bases at J, with 12 bases in the middle. CDR3 sequence (DNA): TGTGCCAGTAGGCAACAAGAAGTTCAGCCCCAGCATTTT. Translating gives CASRQQEVQPQHF.

The chain has TRBV9 and TRBJ2-2, with 9 bases that match TRBD2. Trimming removed 2 bases from V and 9 bases from J; junction bases left unmatched: 11. The germline V gene has CDR1 SGDLS and CDR2 YYNGEE. The CDR3 contains 16 residues. The CDR3 spells CASSVSGRGVTRELFF. As DNA, the CDR3 is TGTGCCAGCAGCGTTAGCGGGAGAGGGGTGACGAGGGAGCTGTTTTTT.

The chain recombines TRBV7-2 with TRBJ1-4; 8 bases are shared with TRBD1. The length of the CDR3 is 14 residues. CDR1 and CDR2 (germline): SGHTA, FQGNSA. Germline trimming cut 3 bases from V and 6 bases from J; bases unmatched to any gene: 3. This CDR3 is CASSLDRDYEKLFF. CDR3 nucleotides: TGTGCCAGCAGCTTGGACAGGGACTATGAAAAACTGTTTTTT.

The chain links TRBV6-1 to TRBJ1-5; 8 bases line up with TRBD1. The V gene end was trimmed by 7 bases and the J gene end by 0 bases; junction bases not matched to a gene: 2. The CDR3 runs to 14 residues. The V gene's germline CDR1 is MNHNS and CDR2 SASEGT. In DNA, the CDR3 is TGTGCCAGCATAGGGACAGGTAGCAATCAGCCCCAGCATTTT. Translating gives CASIGTGSNQPQHF.

The chain joins TRBV11-3 to TRBJ1-5, with 7 bases fitting TRBD1. The junction had 9 bases not matched to a gene; V was cut back by 5 bases and J by 2 bases. Per the germline V gene, CDR1 is SGHNT and CDR2 is YENEEA. The CDR3 totals 16 residues. The CDR3 DNA sequence: TGTGCCAGCAGCAAACCTCAGGGGGGAGGCAATCAGCCCCAGCATTTT. Translated, it gives CASSKPQGGGNQPQHF.

The chain joins TRBV2 to TRBJ1-6; maybe TRBD1 (6 bases). Germline CDR1 SNHLY, CDR2 FYNNEI. CDR3 size: 16 residues. Trimming stripped 8 bases from V and 4 bases from J, with 18 bases between. CDR3 region: CASRRGRQSYNSPLHF. The CDR3 DNA follows: TGTGCCAGCCGCAGGGGACGACAGTCTTATAATTCACCCCTCCACTTT.

This clone occurred a few times. The rearrangement joins TRBV18 to TRBJ2-1; 15 bases map to TRBD2. The CDR3 sequence is 19 residues long. CDR1 KGHSH and CDR2 LQKENI come from the germline V gene. V dropped 4 bases and J dropped 8; count of bases not matched to a gene: 15. CDR3 sequence reads: CASSRIGLAGGQSRHEQFF. CDR3 bases: TGTGCCAGCTCACGAATTGGACTAGCGGGGGGGCAGTCGAGACATGAGCAGTTCTTC.

This clone was observed a few times. The chain employs TRBV29-1 and TRBJ1-5, with 9 bases lining up with TRBD1. CDR3 size: 12 residues. Germline V gives CDR1 SQVTM, CDR2 ANQGSEA. The V segment lost 6 bases and the J segment 5 bases; nucleotides outside the gene matches: 2. DNA for the CDR3: TGCAGCGTCCGACAGGGGGATCAGCCCCAGCATTTT. It codes for CSVRQGDQPQHF. Based on the CDR3 plus reference TRBV29-1 and TRBJ1-5, the full variable domain is SAVISQKPSRDICQRGTSLTIQCQVDSQVTMMFWYRQQPGQSLTLIATANQGSEATYESGFVIDKFPISRPNLTFSTLTVSNMSPEDSSIYLCSVRQGDQPQHFGDGTRLSIL.

This chain connects TRBV5-1 to TRBJ2-1, with TRBD1 identical over 7 bases. The junction had 4 bases not matched to a gene; V was cut back by 1 base and J by 9 bases. The length of the CDR3 is 13 residues. CDR1 and CDR2 (germline): SGHRS, YFSETQ. The CDR3: CASSLRGLGEQFF. The CDR3 nucleotides are TGCGCCAGCAGCTTGAGGGGGCTGGGTGAGCAGTTCTTC.

The chain uses TRBV7-3 and TRBJ2-1; D is undetermined. The germline CDR1 and CDR2 sequences are SGHTA and FQGTGA. CDR3 length equals 12 residues. V lost 8 bases to trimming and J lost 7 bases, with 12 bases between them. Here the CDR3 DNA reads TGTGCCAGCGGCCGCGGTGGGAATGAGCAGTTCTTC. Its translation: CASGRGGNEQFF. The full variable domain, its missing parts supplied by reference TRBV7-3 and TRBJ2-1, is GAGVSQTPSNKVTEKGKYVELRCDPISGHTALYWYRQSLGQGPEFLIYFQGTGAADDSGLPNDRFFAVRPEGSVSTLKIQRTERGDSAVYLCASGRGGNEQFFGPGTRLTVL.

The V gene is TRBV5-6, the J gene TRBJ2-2, with 9 bases aligning to TRBD1. The CDR3 sequence is 15 residues long. V was clipped by 4 bases and J by 6 bases; unmatched bases: 7. The germline gives CDR1 SGHDT, CDR2 YYEEEE. This CDR3 reads CASSVHRGRPGELFF. DNA for the CDR3: TGTGCCAGCAGCGTTCACAGGGGGCGCCCCGGGGAGCTGTTTTTT.

The V gene is TRBV6-5, the J gene TRBJ1-2; 9 bases align to TRBD1. The CDR3 runs to 15 residues. Trimming took 2 bases from V and 5 from J; bases not matched to a gene: 6. CDR1 is MNHEY, CDR2 SVGAGI, per germline. CDR3 coding DNA: TGTGCCAGCAGTTACGCCGGGACAGGGTATTATGGCTACACCTTC. The encoded protein is CASSYAGTGYYGYTF.

The chain joins TRBV5-1 to TRBJ2-3; 8 bases agree with TRBD2. This CDR3 comprises 15 residues. From germline, CDR1 is SGHRS and CDR2 YFSETQ. The ends lost 1 base at V and 6 bases at J; junction bases unmatched: 7. The CDR3, as DNA: TGCGCCAGCAGCTTGTTGGGCGGGGGGATTGATACGCAGTATTTT. It translates to CASSLLGGGIDTQYF.

The chain has TRBV5-6 and TRBJ2-2, with 7 bases aligning to TRBD1. Germline V gene lookup returns CDR1 SGHDT and CDR2 YYEEEE. There are 18 residues in the CDR3. V lost 0 bases to trimming and J lost 3 bases; unmatched junction nucleotides: 11. CDR3 in amino acids: CASSLAGKGAPDTGELFF. In nucleotides, the CDR3 is TGTGCCAGCAGCTTGGCCGGGAAGGGGGCGCCGGACACCGGGGAGCTGTTTTTT.

This clone appeared a single time. This sequence joins TRBV28 and TRBJ1-2; TRBD1 aligns across 10 bases. Germline trimming cut 7 bases from V and 4 bases from J; bases unmatched to any gene: 12. The CDR3 consists of 16 residues. Looked up from germline, CDR1 is MDHEN and CDR2 is SYDVKM. The CDR3 DNA follows: TGTGCCAGCACGGGGACAGGGGTGAACGTAGGCTATGGCTACACCTTC. Protein product: CASTGTGVNVGYGYTF.

J is TRBJ2-1 and V is TRBV15; TRBD2 matches at 8 bases. The germline V gene encodes CDR1 LNHNV and CDR2 YYDKDF (reference sequence). V lost 6 bases and J lost 9; bases outside the gene matches: 7. The CDR3 is 13 amino acids. CDR3 protein: CATSPGLVGEQFF. The CDR3 DNA reads as TGTGCCACCAGTCCGGGACTAGTTGGTGAGCAGTTCTTC.

The chain links TRBV28 to TRBJ2-7, with TRBD1 as a possible D gene (6 bases). This CDR3 has 13 amino acids. Germline loops: CDR1 MDHEN, CDR2 SYDVKM. V dropped 6 bases and J dropped 2 bases, with 11 bases sitting between them. Here the CDR3 reads CASRQGSTYEQYF. The CDR3 DNA follows: TGTGCCAGCAGACAGGGTTCTACCTACGAGCAGTACTTC.

This clone was detected only a few times. The rearrangement joins TRBV5-1 to TRBJ2-5; TRBD2 agrees at 8 bases. From germline, CDR1 is SGHRS and CDR2 YFSETQ. The length of the CDR3 is 16 residues. J was trimmed by 5 bases and V by 0 bases; bases with no gene match: 9. The CDR3 is CASSLAPGRGGETQYF. The CDR3 DNA reads as TGCGCCAGCAGCTTGGCGCCCGGACGGGGGGGGGAGACCCAGTACTTC.

The V gene is TRBV6-1, the J gene TRBJ2-5, with 9 bases matching TRBD2. The CDR3 has 14 amino acids. Trimming cost V 2 bases and J 4 bases; bases outside gene matches: 2. Per germline, CDR1 MNHNS and CDR2 SASEGT. CDR3 nucleotides: TGTGCCAGCAGTGAACCACTAGCGGGAGAGACCCAGTACTTC. Protein: CASSEPLAGETQYF.

CDR3 in amino acids: CASSRTNPEQYF. The CDR3 DNA follows: TGTGCCAGCAGTCGGACTAATCCCGAGCAGTATTTT. The chain links TRBV2 to TRBJ2-3; tentatively, D is TRBD2 (6 bases). The V gene lost 5 bases and the J gene lost 11 bases, with 14 bases spanning the gap. The CDR3 totals 12 residues. Germline V lookup: CDR1 SNHLY, CDR2 FYNNEI. Looking up the rest from reference TRBV2 and TRBJ2-3 gives the full variable domain: EPEVTQTPSHQVTQMGQEVILRCVPISNHLYFYWYRQILGQKVEFLVSFYNNEISEKSEIFDDQFSVERPDGSNFTLKIRSTKLEDSAMYFCASSRTNPEQYFGPGTRLTVL.